Detailed here is one TCR beta chain. Its antigen is not known. The entry originates in a study of CD8+ T cells in alopecia areata. Study-level points and caveats: The study found TCR sharing across patients less clear than in mice, possibly for HLA reasons. Researchers report lesional scalp, most notably alopecia totalis/universalis, outstripped normal scalp in clonality.

Samples from alopecia areata patients were lesional scalp punch biopsies and peripheral blood. This CDR3 spans 13 amino acids. Germline loops: CDR1 GTSNPN, CDR2 SVGIG (reference sequence). V was pared by 4 bases and J by 9 bases, with 6 bases of the junction left unmatched. RNA was extracted and reverse transcribed into cDNA as the sequencing template. Assay used: immunoSEQ multiplex PCR; TCRdb lists only in-frame clones, some missing. The table shows around 120,000 clones, with around 48% occurring only once. V usage is TRBV30 and J usage is TRBJ2-1; 10 positions agree with TRBD2. The sequencing sample was made of NKG2D-low CD8+ T cells sorted from blood. The TCR sequence derives from a human donor with alopecia areata. The chain's CDR3 is CAWISGRGPEQFF. CDR3 nucleotide sequence: TGTGCCTGGATCAGCGGGAGGGGGCCTGAGCAGTTCTTC.